This is a list of T cell receptor beta chains from one sample in a study of blood T cell repertoires in COVID-19. Libraries were prepared by immunoSEQ multiplex PCR; TCRdb keeps only in-frame clonotypes and omits some of them. The data hold tens of thousands of clones, with roughly three quarters observed a single time. The sequenced sample consisted of peripheral blood. The receptors come from a man between 65 and 79 years old with COVID-19, enrolled during active disease. Both conserved end residues are part of each CDR3.

V gene: TRBV7-2
J gene: TRBJ1-5
CDR3 length: 13
CDR3 protein: CASSLNPNQPQHF

V gene: TRBV28
J gene: TRBJ1-3
CDR3 length: 15
CDR3 protein: CASSSYRGWGDTIYF

V gene: TRBV12-5
J gene: TRBJ2-2
CDR3 length: 15
CDR3 protein: CASGLMTGGPGELFF

V gene: TRBV13
J gene: TRBJ2-2
CDR3 length: 14
CDR3 protein: CASSSPFDTGELFF

V gene: TRBV14
J gene: TRBJ2-5
CDR3 length: 16
CDR3 protein: CASSQANSYFQETQYF

V gene: TRBV6-2/TRBV6-3
J gene: TRBJ1-5
CDR3 length: 18
CDR3 protein: CASSYDPTTGGSNQPQHF

V gene: TRBV12-5
J gene: TRBJ1-1
CDR3 length: 12
CDR3 protein: CASGSPGTEAFF

V gene: TRBV28
J gene: TRBJ1-6
CDR3 length: 17
CDR3 protein: CASSLSHRGFFNSPLHF

V gene: TRBV19
J gene: TRBJ1-4
CDR3 length: 12
CDR3 protein: CATRTGYEKLFF

V gene: TRBV2
J gene: TRBJ1-2
CDR3 length: 12
CDR3 protein: CASRPTGYGYTF

V gene: TRBV9
J gene: TRBJ2-1
CDR3 length: 15
CDR3 protein: CASSPGTSVLDEQFF

V gene: TRBV18
J gene: TRBJ2-1
CDR3 length: 15
CDR3 protein: CASSMALAADNEQFF

V gene: TRBV5-1
J gene: TRBJ2-7
CDR3 length: 16
CDR3 protein: CASSPVADSGSYEQYF

V gene: TRBV27
J gene: TRBJ2-1
CDR3 length: 17
CDR3 protein: CASSFTSGAPPYNEQFF

V gene: TRBV6-6
J gene: TRBJ1-1
CDR3 length: 14
CDR3 protein: CASRTDRVSTEAFF

V gene: TRBV5-4
J gene: TRBJ2-1
CDR3 length: 17
CDR3 protein: CASSSASGTYIYNEQFF

V gene: TRBV4-3
J gene: TRBJ2-7
CDR3 length: 16
CDR3 protein: CASSQDPGTSGREKYF